This T cell receptor (beta chain) appears in the sequencing data of a study of neurological immune-mediated disorders. V gave up 6 bases and J gave up 4 bases, with 28 bases separating them. Per germline, CDR1 DFQATT and CDR2 SNEGSKA (reference sequence). CDR3 length: 18 amino acids. TCRdb reanalysed the 5' RACE reads using MiXCR and keeps one entry per CDR3 protein. Here the sample spans 66,000 or so distinct CDR3 sequences, 4% to 6% being singletons. This clonotype has just a few counts. The receptor comes from a woman between 25 and 40 years old with multiple sclerosis. This chain uses TRBV20-1 with TRBJ2-1, with D possibly matching TRBD2 (7 bases). What was sequenced was PBMCs. CDR3 bases: TGCAGTGCCTATTCTATTCGTAGCGAAGGGGGGGCATACAATGAGCAGTTCTTC. This translates into CSAYSIRSEGGAYNEQFF.